The 31 T cell receptor beta chains presented below share a single source sample, sequenced in a study of Tregs in tolerant kidney transplant recipients. Sequencing was performed with immunoSEQ multiplex PCR; in TCRdb, only in-frame clones are kept and a portion is missing. This sample's table has roughly 5,300 clones. Related graft donors supplied nonmyeloablative bone marrow transplants, and mixed chimerism was transient. The starting material was CD4+ T cells from blood (PBMCs), obtained roughly 15 months after the transplant. All receptors derive from a human patient who received a combined kidney and bone marrow transplant. Some of the T cells might come from the graft donor.

As regards this clone: Sequencing ends 3 residues short of the CDR3 end; the germline J gene provides the rest. The V call is TRBV12-3 or TRBV12-4, the J call TRBJ2-7; TRBD1 agrees at 9 bases. The length of the CDR3 is 15 residues. The V gene end was trimmed by 5 bases and the J gene end by 3 bases; junction bases not matched to a gene: 8. The part of the CDR3 DNA that was read is TGTGCCAGCAGTAGAAACAGGGGGCCGAACTACGAG. Translated: CASSRNRGPNYE. Given in full, the CDR3 is CASSRNRGPNYEQYF.

About this clone: Read coverage stops 3 residues before the CDR3 terminus; the germline J gene supplies the remainder. This chain joins TRBV2 and TRBJ2-1, with TRBD2 matching over 15 bases. Germline-derived CDR1 and CDR2 are SNHLY and FYNNEI. V dropped 3 bases and J dropped 2; count of bases not matched to a gene: 8. This CDR3 spans 19 amino acids. The CDR3 bases that were read are TGTGCCAGCAGTGATTCGGGACTAGCGGGGGGCTTCGCCTACAATGAG. It translates to CASSDSGLAGGFAYNE. The whole CDR3 sequence is CASSDSGLAGGFAYNEQFF.

A note on this clone: The read ends 3 residues shy of where the CDR3 ends; the end is completed using the germline J gene. V usage is TRBV2 and J usage is TRBJ1-6; a weak D match, TRBD1 (6 bases). CDR3 size: 13 residues. With 7 bases removed from V and 4 bases from J, the gap between germline ends came to 8 bases. CDR1 and CDR2 (germline): SNHLY, FYNNEI. The part of the CDR3 DNA that was read is TGTGCCAGCAAAGGGGGATATAATTCACCC. It codes for CASKGGYNSP. The full CDR3 sequence reads CASKGGYNSPLHF. The entire variable domain, with the rest obtained from reference TRBV2 and TRBJ1-6, is as follows: EPEVTQTPSHQVTQMGQEVILRCVPISNHLYFYWYRQILGQKVEFLVSFYNNEISEKSEIFDDQFSVERPDGSNFTLKIRSTKLEDSAMYFCASKGGYNSPLHFGNGTRLTVT.

In regard to this clone: Coverage ceases 3 residues before the CDR3 finishes, and the germline J gene fills in the end. This chain joins TRBV6-2 or TRBV6-3 and TRBJ1-1; D is uncertain. CDR3 length: 11 amino acids. Per the germline V gene, CDR1 is MNHEY and CDR2 is SVGEGT. Incomplete CDR3 DNA: TGTGCCAGCAGTTACTCGACTCGG. Translated, it gives CASSYSTR. The CDR3 reads in full as CASSYSTRAFF.

Worth noting for this clone: The CDR3 is cut off 3 residues early in the read; its end comes from the germline J gene. The genes are TRBV29-1 and TRBJ1-3, with 10 nucleotides matching TRBD1. The germline gives CDR1 SQVTM, CDR2 ANQGSEA. V lost 6 bases to trimming and J lost 4 bases; unmatched junction nucleotides: 6. This CDR3 contains 14 residues. CDR3 DNA (partial): TGCAGCGTCGACAGGGGGCGAACAGGAAACACC. Translating it yields CSVDRGRTGNT. Given in full, the CDR3 is CSVDRGRTGNTIYF.

Concerning this clone: The missing CDR3 end, 3 residues past where the read stops, is filled in from the germline J gene. This sequence joins TRBV18 and TRBJ1-4, with a tentative D call TRBD1 (6 bases). In germline, CDR1 is KGHSH, CDR2 LQKENI. The CDR3 covers 13 residues. V dropped 6 bases and J dropped 6 bases, with 11 bases sitting between them. CDR3 DNA (partial): TGTGCCAGCTCGAGGGGGATGGATGAAAAA. Translation gives CASSRGMDEK. The CDR3 in its entirety is CASSRGMDEKLFF.

Concerning this clone itself: Coverage ceases 3 residues before the CDR3 finishes, and the germline J gene fills in the end. The gene calls are TRBV7-2 and TRBJ1-1; TRBD1 is a possible D gene (6 bases). Per germline, CDR1 SGHTA and CDR2 FQGNSA. The V end lost 1 base, the J end lost 1 base, and 7 bases lay between the germline ends. The CDR3 consists of 14 residues. CDR3: CASSLVQGNTEAFF. Incomplete CDR3 DNA: TGTGCCAGCAGCTTAGTACAGGGGAACACTGAA.

Notes on this clone: The read halts 3 residues ahead of the CDR3 end, with the missing end drawn from the germline J gene. The chain couples TRBV5-1 to TRBJ2-7, with TRBD1 matching over 7 bases. V shed 3 bases and J 6 bases; nucleotides not matched to a gene: 9. Germline V gene data show CDR1 as SGHRS and CDR2 as YFSETQ. The CDR3 totals 14 residues. The CDR3 sequence: CASSSGTVFAEQYF. Incomplete CDR3 DNA: TGCGCCAGCAGCTCCGGGACAGTCTTCGCCGAG.

A word on this clone: The CDR3 end lies 3 residues beyond the end of the read and is filled in from the germline J gene. This chain joins TRBV6-2 or TRBV6-3 and TRBJ2-7; 14 bases line up with TRBD2. The junction had 3 bases not matched to a gene; V was cut back by 5 bases and J by 6 bases. CDR1 and CDR2 from the germline V gene are MNHEY and SVGEGT. The CDR3 totals 14 residues. CDR3 protein: CASSGLAGGREQYF. CDR3 DNA, as far as it was read: TGTGCCAGCAGTGGACTAGCGGGAGGCCGCGAG.

As concerns this clone: Read data end 3 residues before the CDR3 end; the end is taken from the germline J gene. The chain couples TRBV7-9 to TRBJ2-3; no clear D gene. Between the trimmed V and J ends, which lost 5 bases and 2 bases, there was a span of 5 bases. CDR3 size: 12 residues. Germline CDR1 is SEHNR and CDR2 is FQNEAQ (reference sequence). The CDR3 DNA, read in part, is TGTGCCAGCAGCCCCTACACAGATACG. Translated, it gives CASSPYTDT. The whole CDR3 region reads CASSPYTDTQYF.

For this clone: The read comes to an end 3 residues before the CDR3 does, leaving the germline J gene to fill in the end. The V gene is TRBV19, the J gene TRBJ1-3; 7 bases map to TRBD1. CDR1 is LNHDA and CDR2 is SQIVND in the germline V gene (reference sequence). V lost 5 bases to trimming and J lost 3 bases; unmatched junction nucleotides: 10. The CDR3 has 16 residues. CDR3: CASSSRGTVGGNTIYF. The sequenced part of the CDR3 DNA is TGTGCCAGTAGTTCCCGGGGGACAGTCGGTGGAAACACC.

Comments on this clone: The CDR3 goes on 3 residues after the read ends, and that part is filled in from the germline J gene. The chain carries TRBV7-2 and TRBJ2-1; D is possibly TRBD2 (7 bases). V was pared by 5 bases and J by 6 bases, with 17 bases between. The germline V gene has CDR1 SGHTA and CDR2 FQGNSA. CDR3 length: 15 amino acids. The CDR3 loop is CASSPGGGPINEQFF. The sequenced part of the CDR3 DNA is TGTGCCAGCAGCCCGGGGGGCGGACCAATCAATGAG.

Concerning this clone: The CDR3 end is not reached by the read, which stops 3 residues before it; the germline J gene fills it in. The chain employs TRBV29-1 and TRBJ1-2; no firm D call. The CDR3 runs to 12 residues. V was pared by 3 bases and J by 2 bases, with 7 bases between. Germline V CDR1 and CDR2: SQVTM, ANQGSEA. The covered CDR3 bases are TGCAGCGTTGATCACAGCAACTATGGC. It encodes CSVDHSNYG. The CDR3 in its entirety is CSVDHSNYGYTF.

A note on this clone: Read sequence stops 3 residues before the CDR3 end, and the germline J gene provides the missing end. This rearrangement joins TRBV30 to TRBJ2-1; perhaps TRBD2 as D (6 bases). The CDR3 is 14 residues long. CDR1 GTSNPN and CDR2 SVGIG come from the germline V gene (reference sequence). Trimming cost V 8 bases and J 4 bases, with 18 bases left between them. CDR3 protein: CAGRRRDRYNEQFF. Incomplete CDR3 DNA: TGTGCCGGAAGGAGGCGGGATCGGTACAATGAG. Supplemented by reference TRBV30 and TRBJ2-1, the full variable domain reads SQTIHQWPATLVQPVGSPLSLECTVEGTSNPNLYWYRQAAGRGLQLLFYSVGIGQISSEVPQNLSASRPQDRQFILSSKKLLLSDSGFYLCAGRRRDRYNEQFFGPGTRLTVL.

To note about this clone: The CDR3 end lies 3 residues beyond the end of the read and is filled in from the germline J gene. V is TRBV7-6 and J is TRBJ2-5, with D unclear. Germline CDR1 and CDR2: SGHVS and FNYEAQ. The V end was cut by 3 bases, the J end by 4 bases, with 15 bases between. The CDR3 contains 15 residues. The CDR3 sequence is CASSFPKGDGETQYF. The covered CDR3 bases are TGTGCCAGCAGCTTCCCCAAGGGTGACGGAGAGACC.

Points on this clone: The DNA ends 3 residues before the CDR3 does, and the rest of the CDR3 is filled in from the germline J gene. V gene TRBV12-3 or TRBV12-4 combines with J gene TRBJ1-2; D may be TRBD1 (5 bases). The length of the CDR3 is 14 residues. V was shortened by 3 bases and J by 0 bases, with 8 bases between the two germline ends. CDR3 DNA (partial): TGTGCCAGCAGTTTGGCAGGGACTAACTATGGC. Encoded protein: CASSLAGTNYG. Given in full, the CDR3 is CASSLAGTNYGYTF.

For this clone: The sequenced fragment ends 3 residues before the CDR3 boundary, so the rest is inferred from the germline J gene. The chain carries TRBV5-1 and TRBJ1-6; 8 bases line up with TRBD1. The CDR3 extends over 14 amino acids. CDR1 SGHRS and CDR2 YFSETQ come from the germline V gene. The V gene end was trimmed by 4 bases and the J gene end by 10 bases; junction bases not matched to a gene: 7. The sequenced part of the CDR3 DNA is TGCGCCAGCAGCCAGGACAGGGCCCACTCACCC. Amino acids: CASSQDRAHSP. The entire CDR3 reads CASSQDRAHSPLHF.

A note on this clone: The read falls 3 residues short of the CDR3 end, and the missing part is taken from the germline J gene. The rearrangement joins TRBV5-6 to TRBJ1-2; D is undetermined. Germline assignment: CDR1 SGHDT and CDR2 YYEEEE. The CDR3 totals 15 residues. V was pared by 1 base and J by 3 bases, with 13 bases between. The chain's CDR3 is CASSLFFNSDYGYTF. The sequenced CDR3 bases are TGTGCCAGCAGCTTGTTTTTTAACAGTGACTATGGC.

Worth noting for this clone: Read coverage stops 3 residues before the CDR3 terminus; the germline J gene supplies the remainder. The rearrangement links TRBV5-4 to TRBJ2-2; 8 bases map to TRBD2. With 5 bases clipped from V and 6 bases from J, the junction kept 6 bases outside the gene matches. This CDR3 has 14 amino acids. CDR1 and CDR2 from the germline V gene are SGHNT and YYREEE (reference sequence). CDR3 sequence: CASSSGTRAGELFF. The part of the CDR3 DNA that was read is TGTGCCAGCAGTTCCGGGACTAGGGCCGGGGAG.

Of note for this clone: The sequence runs out 3 residues before the end of the CDR3; the remainder is reconstructed from the germline J gene. The chain carries TRBV7-2 and TRBJ1-3; D not certain. Trimming cost V 4 bases and J 2 bases, with 3 bases left between them. The CDR3 extends over 12 amino acids. In germline, CDR1 is SGHTA, CDR2 FQGNSA. The CDR3 DNA, read in part, is TGTGCCAGCAGCTCCGCTGGAAACACC. It specifies CASSSAGNT. The complete CDR3 protein is CASSSAGNTIYF. Full variable domain (remainder filled in from reference TRBV7-2 and TRBJ1-3): GAGVSQSPSNKVTEKGKDVELRCDPISGHTALYWYRQSLGQGLEFLIYFQGNSAPDKSGLPSDRFSAERTGGSVSTLTIQRTQQEDSAVYLCASSSAGNTIYFGEGSWLTVV.

The part of the CDR3 DNA that was read is TGTGCCAGCAGCAAAACAGCTTTTAATGAAAAA. This codes for CASSKTAFNEK. The whole CDR3 sequence reads CASSKTAFNEKLFF. The chain recombines TRBV11-2 with TRBJ1-4; D remains unclear. The read is 3 residues too short to cover the CDR3 end, so that end is filled in from the germline J gene. CDR3 length: 14 residues. Germline values: CDR1 SGHAT, CDR2 FQNNGV. V gave up 5 bases and J gave up 4 bases, with 11 bases separating them.

To note about this clone: The CDR3 extends 3 residues past the end of the read, so its final part is completed from the germline J gene. V usage is TRBV6-7 and J usage is TRBJ1-5; a possible D gene is TRBD1 (5 bases). TRBV6-7 is an open reading frame whose function is uncertain. V lost 6 bases to trimming and J lost 2 bases, with 11 bases between them. This CDR3 is 14 amino acids long. The DNA read from the CDR3 is TGTGCCAGCAGCACGGGGGGGGGCAATCAGCCC. As protein: CASSTGGGNQP. The entire CDR3 is CASSTGGGNQPQHF.

Comment on this clone: The read ends 3 residues early relative to the CDR3; the germline J gene fills the gap. The chain links TRBV28 to TRBJ1-2; 11 bases align to TRBD1. CDR3 length: 15 residues. The V gene's germline CDR1 is MDHEN and CDR2 SYDVKM. CDR3 region: CASSLWDRGRRGYTF. Partial CDR3 DNA: TGTGCCAGCAGTTTGTGGGACAGGGGGAGGCGGGGC.

A note on this clone: The missing CDR3 end, 3 residues past where the read stops, is filled in from the germline J gene. V is TRBV10-3 and J is TRBJ2-7; 9 bases are a match to TRBD2. V lost 0 bases and J lost 4; bases outside the gene matches: 4. The CDR3 is made up of 15 amino acids. Germline loops: CDR1 ENHRY, CDR2 SYGVKD. The sequenced CDR3 bases are TGTGCCATCAGTGAGTCGAGTAGCGGGAGTTACGAG. This translates into CAISESSSGSYE. The complete CDR3 reads CAISESSSGSYEQYF.

As regards this clone: Read data end 3 residues before the CDR3 end; the end is taken from the germline J gene. The genes are TRBV20-1 and TRBJ2-7; TRBD1 matches at 8 bases. CDR3 length: 16 residues. CDR1 is DFQATT and CDR2 is SNEGSKA in the germline V gene (reference sequence). V was clipped by 0 bases and J by 2 bases; unmatched bases: 9. CDR3 in amino acids: CSARDTGTGIPYEQYF. Incomplete CDR3 DNA: TGCAGTGCTAGAGATACCGGGACAGGAATACCCTACGAG.

Of note for this clone: The sequenced fragment ends 3 residues before the CDR3 boundary, so the rest is inferred from the germline J gene. The chain couples TRBV10-2 to TRBJ1-5; TRBD1 aligns across 8 bases. Germline CDR1 reads WSHSY; CDR2 reads SAAADI. The CDR3 covers 16 residues. V was clipped by 8 bases and J by 0 bases; unmatched bases: 9. CDR3 region: CASRPGQGFSNQPQHF. Incomplete CDR3 DNA: TGCGCCAGCCGACCTGGACAGGGATTTAGCAATCAGCCC.

As regards this clone: Read sequence stops 3 residues before the CDR3 end, and the germline J gene provides the missing end. The chain combines TRBV7-2 with TRBJ2-1; D remains ambiguous. The V gene lost 4 bases and the J gene lost 6 bases, with 10 bases spanning the gap. From germline, CDR1 is SGHTA and CDR2 FQGNSA. The CDR3 contains 13 residues. The CDR3 DNA, read in part, is TGTGCCAGCAGCTCTAGGTTGGGCAATGAG. Its translation is CASSSRLGNE. The whole CDR3 protein is CASSSRLGNEQFF.

In regard to this clone: The CDR3 end is not reached by the read, which stops 3 residues before it; the germline J gene fills it in. This chain joins TRBV5-1 and TRBJ1-2; possibly TRBD1 for D (6 bases). This CDR3 contains 14 residues. V lost 0 bases and J 1 base, leaving 7 bases between the germline ends. Germline lookup yields CDR1 SGHRS and CDR2 YFSETQ. Partial CDR3 DNA: TGCGCCAGCAGCTTGGACAGGGATAACTATGGC. Translated, it gives CASSLDRDNYG. The complete CDR3 sequence is CASSLDRDNYGYTF.

Concerning this clone itself: From the germline J gene comes the end of the CDR3, since the read stops 3 residues before it. This rearrangement joins TRBV7-2 to TRBJ1-3; unclear D gene. Germline CDR1 reads SGHTA; CDR2 reads FQGNSA. The CDR3 is 14 amino acids. V lost 5 bases to trimming and J lost 4 bases, with 12 bases between them. The CDR3 bases that were read are TGTGCCAGCAGCCTGAACATGGCCGGAAACACC. This sequence encodes CASSLNMAGNT. The full CDR3 sequence reads CASSLNMAGNTIYF. The full variable domain, rest sourced from reference TRBV7-2 and TRBJ1-3, is GAGVSQSPSNKVTEKGKDVELRCDPISGHTALYWYRQSLGQGLEFLIYFQGNSAPDKSGLPSDRFSAERTGGSVSTLTIQRTQQEDSAVYLCASSLNMAGNTIYFGEGSWLTVV.

About this clone itself: The read gets to within 3 residues of the CDR3 end, and the germline J gene fills in the rest. The V and J genes are TRBV12-5 and TRBJ2-1, with 13 positions matching TRBD2. The V gene's germline CDR1 is LGHNT and CDR2 FRNRAP. CDR3 size: 18 residues. The trim removed 1 base at V and 9 bases at J, leaving 12 bases unmatched. CDR3 sequence: CASGLGQGVGLAGTEQFF. CDR3 bases read: TGTGCTAGTGGTTTGGGGCAGGGGGTGGGACTAGCGGGAACTGAG.

This clone is deemed medium-sized (0.01 to 0.1%) by its frequency. The read gets to within 3 residues of the CDR3 end, and the germline J gene fills in the rest. This chain joins TRBV28 and TRBJ2-6; the match to TRBD1 covers 7 bases. J was trimmed by 0 bases and V by 6 bases; bases with no gene match: 8. This CDR3 spans 17 amino acids. Per germline, CDR1 MDHEN and CDR2 SYDVKM. The DNA read from the CDR3 is TGTGCCAGCAGCCCTGACAGGGCGGGCTCTGGGGCCAACGTC. This codes for CASSPDRAGSGANV. The full CDR3 protein reads CASSPDRAGSGANVLTF.